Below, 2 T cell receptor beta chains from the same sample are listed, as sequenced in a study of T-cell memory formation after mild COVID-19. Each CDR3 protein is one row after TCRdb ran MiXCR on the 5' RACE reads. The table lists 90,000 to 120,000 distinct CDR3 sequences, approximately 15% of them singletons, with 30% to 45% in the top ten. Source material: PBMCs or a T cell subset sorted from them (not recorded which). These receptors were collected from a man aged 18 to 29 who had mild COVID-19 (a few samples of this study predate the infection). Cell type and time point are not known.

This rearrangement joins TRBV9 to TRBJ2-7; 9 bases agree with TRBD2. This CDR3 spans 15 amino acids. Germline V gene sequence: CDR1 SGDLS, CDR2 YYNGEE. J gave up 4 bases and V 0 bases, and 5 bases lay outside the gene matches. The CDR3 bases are TGTGCCAGCAGCGTAGCTGGGCTAGCGGGATACGAGCAGTACTTC. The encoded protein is CASSVAGLAGYEQYF.

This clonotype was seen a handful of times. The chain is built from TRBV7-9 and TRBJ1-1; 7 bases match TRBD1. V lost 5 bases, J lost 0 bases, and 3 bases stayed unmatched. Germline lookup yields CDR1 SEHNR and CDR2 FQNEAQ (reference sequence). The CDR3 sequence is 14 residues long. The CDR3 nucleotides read TGTGCCAGCAGCCGGGACAGTTTGAACACTGAAGCTTTCTTT. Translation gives CASSRDSLNTEAFF.